This entry lists 2 T cell receptor beta chains sequenced from one sample in a study of blood T cell repertoires in COVID-19. Sequencing was performed with immunoSEQ multiplex PCR; in TCRdb, only in-frame clones are kept and a portion is missing. Found here are over 200,000 clones, almost 90% of them singletons; the top ten hold roughly 2.5%. Sequencing input: peripheral blood. Receptors were obtained from a woman aged 55-69 years with acute or convalescent COVID-19.

The chain recombines TRBV7-6 with TRBJ2-1; D possibly corresponds to TRBD1 (6 bases). The CDR3 extends over 16 amino acids. V lost 4 bases, J lost 5 bases, and 18 bases lay in between. The germline V gene has CDR1 SGHVS and CDR2 FNYEAQ. The CDR3, as DNA: TGTGCCAGCAGCTCCCGTGGGGGCAACACCCACAATGAGCAGTTCTTC. Translating gives CASSSRGGNTHNEQFF.

The CDR3 reads CASSEAGGAGNQPQHF. In DNA form, the CDR3 reads TGTGCCAGCAGTGAAGCGGGAGGGGCTGGTAATCAGCCCCAGCATTTT. The chain employs TRBV6-1 and TRBJ1-5; a possible D gene is TRBD1 (5 bases). CDR3 size: 16 residues. Germline lookup yields CDR1 MNHNS and CDR2 SASEGT. Trimming pared 0 bases from V and 4 bases from J, leaving 13 bases between.